This T cell receptor (beta chain) was captured by sequencing in a study of cytomegalovirus exposure and HLA in healthy donors. The PCR used 60 Vbeta and 13 Jbeta primers. Assay used: immunoSEQ multiplex PCR; TCRdb lists only in-frame clones, some missing. This repertoire shows approximately 92,000 clones, just under 70% found once; its top ten account for 2.7%. Overall study findings and caveats: 150 or so TCR beta chains were listed as cytomegalovirus-associated. Beyond CMV serostatus, there was no information to go on about immune exposure. A later analysis linked a missense DCLRE1C variant to TCR beta V- and J-gene trimming. In an earlier analysis, about 87% or about 30%: the productive usage of most TCR beta V segments.

The germline V gene encodes CDR1 MNHNS and CDR2 SASEGT. This CDR3 is built from 14 residues. With 10 bases clipped from V and 1 base from J, the junction kept 10 bases outside the gene matches. As to this clone: Its antigen is not known.

The receptor's source is a man aged 50-60 years in good health and CMV-seronegative. Sequenced: PBMCs. This chain joins TRBV6-1 and TRBJ2-7; 7 bases agree with TRBD1. Here the CDR3 DNA reads TGTGCCACCCGGGAACAGGGGAGTTCCTACGAGCAGTACTTC. It is translated as CATREQGSSYEQYF.